Below, 5 T cell receptor beta chains from the same sample are listed, as sequenced in a study of blood T cells in healthy people across ages. A J-beta primer mix and a sample-barcoded 5' primer were used in a second PCR of roughly 6 to 11 cycles. TCRdb re-analysed the 5' RACE reads in MiXCR, keeping a single row per CDR3 protein. The sample records about 620,000 distinct CDR3 sequences, approximately 52% being singletons. The sequenced sample consisted of blood. These receptors were obtained from a woman of 80 years or more in good health.

This clonotype was recorded many times. The chain recombines TRBV10-3 with TRBJ1-2, with a weak D call TRBD1 (6 bases). Deletions cut 2 bases from V and 4 bases from J, with 11 bases between. There are 14 residues in the CDR3. Germline V gives CDR1 ENHRY, CDR2 SYGVKD. The DNA of the CDR3 is TGTGCCATCAGTGAGGGCCAGGGGACCTATGGCTACACCTTC. Translating it yields CAISEGQGTYGYTF.

This clonotype was counted between two and nine times. It may be a read error: a sequence one base away is much more abundant. The chain links TRBV6-6 to TRBJ2-1; 9 nucleotides match TRBD1. The CDR3 spans 15 residues. CDR1 and CDR2 from the germline V gene are MNHNY and SVGAGI (reference sequence). Germline trimming cut 7 bases from V and 4 bases from J; bases unmatched to any gene: 8. The DNA for the CDR3 is TGTGCCAGCAACATGCCCGGGACAGGGTACAATGAGCAGTTCTTC. It yields the protein CASNMPGTGYNEQFF.

This clonotype has a count of ten or more. The genes are TRBV27 and TRBJ2-4; D possibly uses TRBD1 or TRBD2 (5 bases each). The CDR3 is 18 residues long. Germline CDR1 and CDR2: MNHEY and SMNVEV (reference sequence). V was trimmed by 6 bases and J by 0 bases, leaving 21 bases between them. The CDR3 region is CASSRTLGVGLAKNIQYF. In DNA, the CDR3 is TGTGCCAGCAGCAGGACCCTGGGAGTGGGGCTAGCCAAAAACATTCAGTACTTC.

The rearrangement links TRBV2 to TRBJ1-1, with D uncertain. Germline V CDR1 and CDR2: SNHLY, FYNNEI. With 1 base removed from V and 4 bases from J, the gap between germline ends came to 7 bases. The CDR3 runs 13 residues. As DNA, the CDR3 is TGTGCCAGCAGTGAAGGAGCCGGCACTGAAGCTTTCTTT. This encodes CASSEGAGTEAFF.

The chain combines TRBV12-3 or TRBV12-4 with TRBJ1-5, with D unclear. Trimming took off 3 bases at V and 6 bases at J, with 12 bases between the two ends. The CDR3 has 14 residues. The CDR3, as DNA: TGTGCCAGCAGTTTTGGTGTCAGGAGTCAGCCCCAGCATTTT. Translated, it gives CASSFGVRSQPQHF.